This T cell receptor (beta chain) was sequenced during a study of post-analysis software for immune sequencing data. Study findings and constraints: Roughly 5 TRBV segments, TRBV5-6, TRBV5-1 and TRBV20-1 among them, were found more frequent in patients than controls. People with multiple sclerosis had a significantly lower normalized Chao1 diversity than controls did.

Unique molecular identifiers were present in the TCR beta cDNA libraries. TCRdb ran MiXCR on the PCR reads and lists one entry per CDR3 protein. The sample shows more than 500,000 distinct CDR3 sequences, around a third of them seen only once. The CDR3 loop spans 13 amino acids. Germline V gives CDR1 DFQATT, CDR2 SNEGSKA (reference sequence). The V gene lost 5 bases and the J gene lost 3 bases, with 10 bases spanning the gap. This clonotype was found a few times. What it binds is not known. Sequencing was done on a sample of blood. The genes are TRBV20-1 and TRBJ1-4; TRBD1 is a possible D gene (5 bases). The TCR was taken from a girl younger than 18 with multiple sclerosis. CDR3 nucleotides: TGCAGTGCTCCAGGGCAGGCTAATGAAAAACTGTTTTTT. Translated: CSAPGQANEKLFF.